These 17 T cell receptor beta chains were sequenced from one sample in a study of blood T cells in healthy people across ages. A sample-barcoded 5' primer and a J-beta primer mix were used in a second PCR of about 7 to 12 cycles. TCRdb called the 5' RACE reads again in MiXCR, with one record for every CDR3 protein. The table records more than 750,000 distinct CDR3 sequences, about 29% of them present only once. This sample also belongs to another study, concerning T cells of mothers and their children.

Source material: blood. These receptors were taken from a woman aged 40 to 50 in good health.

This clonotype was observed many times. The CDR3 is CASSHRDEQYF. Here the CDR3 DNA reads TGTGCCAGCAGCCACAGGGATGAGCAGTACTTC. The chain links TRBV7-2 to TRBJ2-7; possible D gene TRBD1, 6 bases. Germline CDR1 and CDR2: SGHTA and FQGNSA. V lost 5 bases and J 7 bases, leaving 9 bases between the germline ends. This CDR3 is 11 amino acids long.

The chain has TRBV4-1 and TRBJ2-1; TRBD2 is a possible D gene (5 bases). V was trimmed by 6 bases and J by 4 bases, leaving 13 bases between them. The CDR3 extends over 14 amino acids. Germline CDR1 is MGHRA and CDR2 is YSYEKL. This chain's CDR3 is CASRQNGDYNEQFF. For the CDR3, the DNA is TGCGCCAGCAGACAAAACGGGGATTACAATGAGCAGTTCTTC.

The chain recombines TRBV7-2 with TRBJ2-4, with 7 bases fitting TRBD2. The tail of the sequence fits TRBJ2-7 better, so the J call may be wrong. CDR3 size: 16 residues. The germline V gene has CDR1 SGHTA and CDR2 FQGNSA. The DNA for the CDR3 is TGTGCCAGCAGCTTAGCGGGGTCAGCGGGGTCCTACGAGCAGTACTTC. This gives the protein CASSLAGSAGSYEQYF.

The rearrangement links TRBV6-1 to TRBJ2-1; D is possibly TRBD1 (5 bases). Deletions cut 2 bases from V and 4 bases from J, with 12 bases between. Germline assignment: CDR1 MNHNS and CDR2 SASEGT. This CDR3 has 15 amino acids. This chain's CDR3 is CASSEHPTGYNEQFF. In DNA, the CDR3 is TGTGCCAGCAGTGAACATCCCACAGGTTACAATGAGCAGTTCTTC.

This clonotype was counted between two and nine times. The chain carries TRBV7-9 and TRBJ1-2; 8 positions agree with TRBD1. Germline V lookup: CDR1 SEHNR, CDR2 FQNEAQ (reference sequence). The junction had 8 bases not matched to a gene; V was cut back by 4 bases and J by 1 base. The CDR3 has 16 amino acids. The CDR3 DNA follows: TGTGCCAGCAGCTCCCCGGGACAGGACGTTAACTATGGCTACACCTTC. Translating gives CASSSPGQDVNYGYTF. The whole variable domain, filled in from reference TRBV7-9 and TRBJ1-2, reads DTGVSQNPRHKITKRGQNVTFRCDPISEHNRLYWYRQTLGQGPEFLTYFQNEAQLEKSRLLSDRFSAERPKGSFSTLEIQRTEQGDSAMYLCASSSPGQDVNYGYTFGSGTRLTVV.

This clonotype was counted at least ten times. The chain joins TRBV6-5 to TRBJ2-7; D uncertain. Trimming took off 7 bases at V and 2 bases at J, with 15 bases between the two ends. The CDR3 has 14 residues. Looked up from germline, CDR1 is MNHEY and CDR2 is SVGAGI. The CDR3 nucleotides are TGTGCCAGCACCTCAGGAAGAGAGGCCTACGAGCAGTACTTC. This encodes CASTSGREAYEQYF.

This clonotype was recorded many times. The chain links TRBV9 to TRBJ2-1; TRBD2 aligns across 8 bases. Germline-derived CDR1 and CDR2 are SGDLS and YYNGEE. CDR3 length: 17 amino acids. The V segment lost 0 bases and the J segment 8 bases; nucleotides outside the gene matches: 13. The CDR3 sequence is CASSVGLAGAGLDEQFF. The CDR3 coding sequence is TGTGCCAGCAGCGTAGGGCTAGCGGGCGCCGGTTTGGATGAGCAGTTCTTC.

In DNA form, the CDR3 reads TGCGCCAGCAGCCCATTACCGGTACAGGGGACGAATTCACCCCTCCACTTT. Residues: CASSPLPVQGTNSPLHF. This rearrangement joins TRBV5-1 to TRBJ1-6; TRBD1 aligns across 7 bases. Germline V CDR1 and CDR2: SGHRS, YFSETQ. The CDR3 sequence is 17 residues long. The trim removed 4 bases at V and 7 bases at J, leaving 14 bases unmatched.

The rearrangement uses TRBV20-1 and TRBJ2-3; D is unclear. The CDR3 runs to 15 residues. Germline values: CDR1 DFQATT, CDR2 SNEGSKA (reference sequence). The V gene lost 6 bases and the J gene lost 2 bases, with 18 bases spanning the gap. The CDR3 DNA reads as TGCAGTGCCCTAGAGGCTGGTCCGCACACAGATACGCAGTATTTT. Protein product: CSALEAGPHTDTQYF.

This chain connects TRBV11-1 to TRBJ2-7; no reliable D call. The CDR3 consists of 16 residues. V lost 0 bases to trimming and J lost 0 bases, with 12 bases between them. CDR1 is SGHAT and CDR2 is FQDESV in the germline V gene (reference sequence). The DNA of the CDR3 is TGTGCCAGCAGCTTAGCCGGCAATCTCCCCTCCTACGAGCAGTACTTC. It codes for CASSLAGNLPSYEQYF.

The DNA for the CDR3 is TGTGCCAGCAGTCCAGTCGGTTGGACAGGGGGTCTCCGGTCCTACGAGCAGTACTTC. Translation: CASSPVGWTGGLRSYEQYF. The genes are TRBV12-3 or TRBV12-4 and TRBJ2-7; 10 nucleotides agree with TRBD1. V gave up 5 bases and J gave up 1 base; unmatched junction bases: 17. The CDR3 is 19 amino acids.

Only a few counts were recorded for this clonotype. The chain carries TRBV12-3 or TRBV12-4 and TRBJ2-3; D is ambiguous. The CDR3 extends over 18 amino acids. Trimming took 5 bases from V and 0 from J, leaving 21 bases between them. CDR3 sequence (DNA): TGTGCCAGCAGTCCCCCCACATTGGCGGCATTTAGCACAGATACGCAGTATTTT. This encodes CASSPPTLAAFSTDTQYF.

Concerning this clonotype: Relative to the germline gene, one junction end is altered; a read error may explain this. The CDR3 spells CASSVGQIYDNSALIPLSF. In DNA form, the CDR3 reads TGTGCCAGCAGTGTGGGACAGATATATGATAACTCTGCGTTGATACCACTGTCTTTC. The chain is built from TRBV2 and TRBJ2-6, with 7 bases that match TRBD1. This CDR3 is built from 19 residues. CDR1 and CDR2 (germline): SNHLY, FYNNEI.

The chain employs TRBV20-1 and TRBJ2-3; unclear D gene. V lost 6 bases, J lost 9 bases, and 19 bases lay in between. Germline CDR1 reads DFQATT; CDR2 reads SNEGSKA (reference sequence). The CDR3 runs 13 residues. The CDR3 protein is CSARPPEFMTQYF. CDR3 DNA sequence: TGCAGTGCCAGACCCCCGGAGTTTATGACGCAGTATTTT.

The chain links TRBV27 to TRBJ2-3, with D maybe TRBD2 (6 bases). This CDR3 is built from 13 residues. Germline V gene data show CDR1 as MNHEY and CDR2 as SMNVEV (reference sequence). Trimming removed 4 bases at V and 6 bases at J, with 11 bases between. Here the CDR3 DNA reads TGTGCCAGCAGTTCCTGGGACTCGGATACGCAGTATTTT. It codes for CASSSWDSDTQYF.

The table lists this clonotype with a few counts. V usage is TRBV6-1 and J usage is TRBJ2-2; perhaps TRBD1 as D (6 bases). Trimming removed 7 bases at V and 0 bases at J, with 12 bases between. Germline V gene data show CDR1 as MNHNS and CDR2 as SASEGT. The CDR3 is 15 amino acids. The CDR3 DNA follows: TGTGCCAGCACCTGGTACAGGGCGAACACCGGGGAGCTGTTTTTT. Amino acid sequence: CASTWYRANTGELFF.

Details on this clonotype: This sequence may be a read error, since a much larger clone differs from it by one base. The gene calls are TRBV7-2 and TRBJ2-1, with D hard to call. The DNA end lines up better with TRBJ2-7; the J call may be wrong. Germline assignment: CDR1 SGHTA and CDR2 FQGNSA. The CDR3 consists of 16 residues. CDR3 amino acids: CASSFRAPSSYNEQYF. The CDR3 DNA reads TGTGCCAGCAGCTTCCGGGCGCCCAGCTCCTACAATGAGCAGTACTTC.